These T cell receptor beta chains were read from a single sample in a study of CXCR3-negative and CXCR3-positive naive CD8 T cells. No DNA is given; TCRdb re-called the 5' RACE reads and lists each CDR3 protein once. The data include 100,000 to 150,000 distinct CDR3 sequences; the top ten clones carry around 0.44%. Sequences were obtained from naive CXCR3+ CD8+ T cells from blood. Receptor source: a human donor in good health. Some clones in this sample may be carry-over from other donors' samples. The CDR3 runs from the conserved cysteine through the conserved F or W. Fields, in order: V gene, J gene, CDR3 protein.

TRBV11-3,TRBJ2-3,CASTRGGPPGPELYTDTQYF
TRBV5-8,TRBJ1-1,CASSYRDSMNTEAFF
TRBV15,TRBJ2-1,CATSRDYSSGSVSYNEQFF
TRBV5-1,TRBJ2-5,CASSLSGAEQETQYF
TRBV11-2,TRBJ2-7,CASSPGTSGFYEQYF
TRBV11-2,TRBJ2-7,CASSSTTTSYEQYF
TRBV27,TRBJ2-3,CASSLGPTTDTQYF
TRBV5-1,TRBJ2-5,CASSPARESQYF
TRBV27,TRBJ2-7,CASSFSDRYSYEQYF
TRBV5-5,TRBJ2-2,CASSLVLGVTGELFF
TRBV28,TRBJ2-3,CASSELENTQYF
TRBV27,TRBJ2-2,CASSSAGGELFF
TRBV7-9,TRBJ2-5,CASSLPPAGEETQYF
TRBV29-1,TRBJ2-1,CSVEDSGNEQFF
TRBV7-9,TRBJ2-7,CASSHPGQGARYEQYF
TRBV15,TRBJ2-1,CATSRDRGYAYNEQFF
TRBV5-1,TRBJ2-1,CASSALRDRGLDEQFF
TRBV7-9,TRBJ2-7,CASSSGQLSYEQYF
TRBV14,TRBJ2-1,CASSHGTDEQFF
TRBV28,TRBJ1-4,CASSRTGEWEKLFF
TRBV7-6,TRBJ2-5,CASSFGNQETQYF
TRBV13,TRBJ2-7,CASSLGGTHQHF
TRBV6-1,TRBJ2-5,CASSYRQELRQETQYF
TRBV4-1,TRBJ2-7,CASSQEEVHYEQYF
TRBV7-2,TRBJ2-5,CASSLALVLQETQYF
TRBV5-1,TRBJ2-3,CASSLVSGPTDTQYF
TRBV4-1,TRBJ2-4,CASSQAGVAKNIQYF
TRBV7-3,TRBJ2-5,CASSLLAGHTEETQYF
TRBV6-2/TRBV6-3,TRBJ2-1,CASSQGGAPSYNEQFF
TRBV7-2,TRBJ2-7,CASSLTGWASEQYF
TRBV29-1,TRBJ2-2,CSVVEVSGARTGELFF
TRBV5-1,TRBJ2-7,CASSLGSRYEQYF
TRBV28,TRBJ2-1,CASSSGYSSYNEQFF
TRBV6-6,TRBJ2-4,CASSGAKNIQYF
TRBV4-1,TRBJ1-4,CASSPGPGQGVGKLFF
TRBV20-1,TRBJ1-3,CSASHRTLNTIYF
TRBV28,TRBJ1-1,CASSSTGMNTEAFF
TRBV19,TRBJ2-3,CASQSGIQGSYAQYF
TRBV5-1,TRBJ1-2,CASSYPWTEEDGYTF
TRBV6-5,TRBJ2-4,CASSLLAGGWDIQYF